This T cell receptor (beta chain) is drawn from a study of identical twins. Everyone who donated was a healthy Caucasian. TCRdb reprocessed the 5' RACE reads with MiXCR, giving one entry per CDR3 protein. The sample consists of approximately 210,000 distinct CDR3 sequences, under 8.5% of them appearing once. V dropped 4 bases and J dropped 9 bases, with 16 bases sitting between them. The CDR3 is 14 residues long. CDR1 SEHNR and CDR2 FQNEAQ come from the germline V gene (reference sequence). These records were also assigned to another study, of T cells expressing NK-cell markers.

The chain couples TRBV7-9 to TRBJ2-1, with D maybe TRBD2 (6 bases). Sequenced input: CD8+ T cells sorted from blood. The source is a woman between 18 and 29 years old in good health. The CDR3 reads CASSYGGLKVEQFF. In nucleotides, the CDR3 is TGTGCCAGCAGCTACGGGGGACTTAAGGTTGAGCAGTTCTTC.